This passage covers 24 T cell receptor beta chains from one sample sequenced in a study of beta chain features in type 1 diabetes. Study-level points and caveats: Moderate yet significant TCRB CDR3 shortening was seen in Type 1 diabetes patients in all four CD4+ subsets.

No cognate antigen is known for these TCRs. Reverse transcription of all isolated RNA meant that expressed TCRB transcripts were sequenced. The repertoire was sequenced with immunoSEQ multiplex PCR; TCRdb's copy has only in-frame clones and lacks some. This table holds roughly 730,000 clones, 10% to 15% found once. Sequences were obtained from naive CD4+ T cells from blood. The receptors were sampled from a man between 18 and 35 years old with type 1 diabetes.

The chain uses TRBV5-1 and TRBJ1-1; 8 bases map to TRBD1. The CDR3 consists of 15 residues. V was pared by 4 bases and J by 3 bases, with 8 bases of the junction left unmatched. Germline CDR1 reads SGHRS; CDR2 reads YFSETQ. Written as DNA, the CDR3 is TGCGCCAGCAGCATTGGACAGGGTCGGGACACTGAAGCTTTCTTT. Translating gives CASSIGQGRDTEAFF.

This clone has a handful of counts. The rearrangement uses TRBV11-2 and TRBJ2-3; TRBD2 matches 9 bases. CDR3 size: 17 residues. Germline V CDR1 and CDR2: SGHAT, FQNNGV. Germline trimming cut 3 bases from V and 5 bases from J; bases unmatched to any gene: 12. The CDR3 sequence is CASSLGRLADLGDTQYF. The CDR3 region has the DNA TGTGCCAGCAGCTTGGGAAGACTAGCGGATCTGGGAGATACGCAGTATTTT.

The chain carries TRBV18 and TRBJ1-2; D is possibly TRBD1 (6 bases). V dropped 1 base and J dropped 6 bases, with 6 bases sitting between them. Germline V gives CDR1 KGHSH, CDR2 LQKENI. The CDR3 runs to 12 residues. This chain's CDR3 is CASSPRQDGYTF. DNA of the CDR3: TGTGCCAGCTCACCACGACAGGATGGCTACACCTTC.

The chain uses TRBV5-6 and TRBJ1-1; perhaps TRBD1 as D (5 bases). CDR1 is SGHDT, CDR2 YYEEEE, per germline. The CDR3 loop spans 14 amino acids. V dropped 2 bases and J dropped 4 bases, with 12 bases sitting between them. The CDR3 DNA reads TGTGCCAGCAGCTTTGAGGGGTTCGGCACTGAAGCTTTCTTT. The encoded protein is CASSFEGFGTEAFF.

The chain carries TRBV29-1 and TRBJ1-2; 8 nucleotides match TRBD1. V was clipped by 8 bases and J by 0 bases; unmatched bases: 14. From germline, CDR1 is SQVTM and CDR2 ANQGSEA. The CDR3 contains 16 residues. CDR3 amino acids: CSIRLSGTGANYGYTF. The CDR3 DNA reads TGCAGCATTCGTCTCTCAGGGACAGGCGCTAACTATGGCTACACCTTC.

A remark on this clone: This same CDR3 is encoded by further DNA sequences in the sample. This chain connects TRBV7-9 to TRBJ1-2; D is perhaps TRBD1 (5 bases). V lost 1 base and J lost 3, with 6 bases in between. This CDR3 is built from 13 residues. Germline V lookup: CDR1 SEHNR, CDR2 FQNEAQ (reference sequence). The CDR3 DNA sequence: TGTGCCAGCAGCTTAGTGGGGGACTATGGCTACACCTTC. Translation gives CASSLVGDYGYTF.

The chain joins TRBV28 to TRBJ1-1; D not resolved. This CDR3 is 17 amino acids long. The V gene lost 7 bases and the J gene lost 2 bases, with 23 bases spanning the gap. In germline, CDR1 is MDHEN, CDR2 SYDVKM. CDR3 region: CASKTAVLLITNTEAFF. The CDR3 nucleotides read TGTGCCAGCAAAACGGCCGTACTACTTATCACCAACACTGAAGCTTTCTTT.

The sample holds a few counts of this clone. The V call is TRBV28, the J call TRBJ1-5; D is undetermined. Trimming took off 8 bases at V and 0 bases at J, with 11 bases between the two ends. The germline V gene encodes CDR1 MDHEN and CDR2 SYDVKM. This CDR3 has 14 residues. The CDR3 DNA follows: TGTGCCAGCTTGTACACTAATAGCAATCAGCCCCAGCATTTT. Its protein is CASLYTNSNQPQHF.

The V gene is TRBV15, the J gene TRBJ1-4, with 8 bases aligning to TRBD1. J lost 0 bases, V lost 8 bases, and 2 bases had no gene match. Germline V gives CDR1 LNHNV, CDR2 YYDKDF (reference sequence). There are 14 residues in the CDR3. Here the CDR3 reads CATEDRATNEKLFF. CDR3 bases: TGTGCCACCGAGGACAGGGCAACTAATGAAAAACTGTTTTTT.

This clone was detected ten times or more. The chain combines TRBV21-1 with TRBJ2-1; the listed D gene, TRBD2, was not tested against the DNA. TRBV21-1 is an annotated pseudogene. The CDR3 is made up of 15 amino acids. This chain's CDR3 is CASSNQRGESNEQFF. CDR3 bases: TGTGCCAGCAGCAATCAGCGGGGGGAAAGCAATGAGCAGTTCTTC.

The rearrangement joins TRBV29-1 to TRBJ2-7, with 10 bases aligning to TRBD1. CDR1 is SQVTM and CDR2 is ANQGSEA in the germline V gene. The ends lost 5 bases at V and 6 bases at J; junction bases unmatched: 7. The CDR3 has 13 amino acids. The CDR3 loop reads CSVTGTGAGEQYF. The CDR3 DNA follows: TGCAGCGTTACCGGGACAGGGGCAGGCGAGCAGTACTTC.

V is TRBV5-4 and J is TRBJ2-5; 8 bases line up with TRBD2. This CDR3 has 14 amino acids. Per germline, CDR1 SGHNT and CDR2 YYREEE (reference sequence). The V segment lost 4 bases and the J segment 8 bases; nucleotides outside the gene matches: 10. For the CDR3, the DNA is TGTGCCAGCAGCGCCGGGACTAGTGTTGAAACCCAGTACTTC. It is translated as CASSAGTSVETQYF.

The CDR3 loop is CASSLGGGGGYTF. CDR3 DNA sequence: TGTGCCAGCAGCTTGGGAGGGGGAGGAGGCTACACCTTC. The rearrangement joins TRBV5-4 to TRBJ1-2; D is perhaps TRBD1 (6 bases). This CDR3 spans 13 amino acids. Trimming cost V 0 bases and J 8 bases, with 11 bases left between them. Germline V gives CDR1 SGHNT, CDR2 YYREEE (reference sequence).

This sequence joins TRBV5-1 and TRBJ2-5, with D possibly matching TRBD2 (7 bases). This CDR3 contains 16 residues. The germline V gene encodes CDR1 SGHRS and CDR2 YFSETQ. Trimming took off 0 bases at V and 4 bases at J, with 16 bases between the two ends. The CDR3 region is CASSLVPTGGRETQYF. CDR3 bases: TGCGCCAGCAGCTTGGTCCCCACCGGGGGGCGAGAGACCCAGTACTTC.

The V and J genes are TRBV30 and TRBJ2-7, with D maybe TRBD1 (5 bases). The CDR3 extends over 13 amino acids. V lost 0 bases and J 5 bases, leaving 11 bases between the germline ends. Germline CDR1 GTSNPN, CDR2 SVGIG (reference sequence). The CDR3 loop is CAWSVRSRDEQYF. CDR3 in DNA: TGTGCCTGGAGTGTAAGATCCAGGGACGAGCAGTACTTC.

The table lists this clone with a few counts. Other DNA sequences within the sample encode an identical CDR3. This chain's CDR3 is CASSSTGSNTEAFF. In DNA, the CDR3 is TGTGCCAGCAGTTCGACAGGGAGCAACACTGAAGCTTTCTTT. This chain uses TRBV7-8 with TRBJ1-1, with 7 bases matching TRBD1. Germline CDR1 is SGHVS and CDR2 is FQNEAQ. The V segment lost 6 bases and the J segment 2 bases; nucleotides outside the gene matches: 6. CDR3 length equals 14 residues.

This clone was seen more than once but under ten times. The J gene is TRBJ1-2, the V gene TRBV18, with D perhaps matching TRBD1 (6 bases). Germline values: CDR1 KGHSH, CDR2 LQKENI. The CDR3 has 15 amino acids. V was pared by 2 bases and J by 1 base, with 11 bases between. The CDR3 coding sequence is TGTGCCAGCTCACCAGATCCACAGGGTAACTATGGCTACACCTTC. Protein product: CASSPDPQGNYGYTF.

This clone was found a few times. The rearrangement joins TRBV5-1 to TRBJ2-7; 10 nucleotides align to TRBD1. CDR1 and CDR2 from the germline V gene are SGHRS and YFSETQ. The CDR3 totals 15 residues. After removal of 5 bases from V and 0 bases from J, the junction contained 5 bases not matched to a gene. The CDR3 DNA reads TGCGCCAGCAGTAGGGACAGGGGCTTCTCCTACGAGCAGTACTTC. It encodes CASSRDRGFSYEQYF. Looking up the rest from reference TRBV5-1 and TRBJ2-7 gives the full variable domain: KAGVTQTPRYLIKTRGQQVTLSCSPISGHRSVSWYQQTPGQGLQFLFEYFSETQRNKGNFPGRFSGRQFSNSRSEMNVSTLELGDSALYLCASSRDRGFSYEQYFGPGTRLTVT.

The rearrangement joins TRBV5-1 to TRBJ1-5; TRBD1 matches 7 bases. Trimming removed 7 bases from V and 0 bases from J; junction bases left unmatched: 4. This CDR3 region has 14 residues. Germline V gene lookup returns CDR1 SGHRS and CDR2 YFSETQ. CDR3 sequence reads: CASAEGASNQPQHF. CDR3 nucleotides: TGCGCCAGCGCCGAGGGGGCTAGCAATCAGCCCCAGCATTTT.

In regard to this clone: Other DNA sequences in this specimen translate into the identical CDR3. DNA for the CDR3: TGTGCCAGCAGCTCGACAGGTCAGCCCCAGCATTTT. Translation gives CASSSTGQPQHF. The chain employs TRBV5-6 and TRBJ1-5; possible D gene TRBD1, 6 bases. Germline loops: CDR1 SGHDT, CDR2 YYEEEE. The length of the CDR3 is 12 residues. V shed 3 bases and J shed 6 bases, with 7 bases lying between them.

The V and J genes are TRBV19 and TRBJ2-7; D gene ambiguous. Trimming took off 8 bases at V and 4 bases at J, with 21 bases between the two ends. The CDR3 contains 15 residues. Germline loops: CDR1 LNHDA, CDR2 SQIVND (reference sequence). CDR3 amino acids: CASRPDRGASYEQYF. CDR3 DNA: TGTGCCAGTCGACCGGACCGTGGAGCTTCATACGAGCAGTACTTC. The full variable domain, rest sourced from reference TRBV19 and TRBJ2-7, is DGGITQSPKYLFRKEGQNVTLSCEQNLNHDAMYWYRQDPGQGLRLIYYSQIVNDFQKGDIAEGYSVSREKKESFPLTVTSAQKNPTAFYLCASRPDRGASYEQYFGPGTRLTVT.

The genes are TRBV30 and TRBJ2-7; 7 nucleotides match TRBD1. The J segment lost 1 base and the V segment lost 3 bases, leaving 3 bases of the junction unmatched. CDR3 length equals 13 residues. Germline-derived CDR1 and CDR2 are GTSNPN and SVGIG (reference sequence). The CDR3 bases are TGTGCCTGGAGCCGGACAGGATCCTACGAGCAGTACTTC. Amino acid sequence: CAWSRTGSYEQYF.

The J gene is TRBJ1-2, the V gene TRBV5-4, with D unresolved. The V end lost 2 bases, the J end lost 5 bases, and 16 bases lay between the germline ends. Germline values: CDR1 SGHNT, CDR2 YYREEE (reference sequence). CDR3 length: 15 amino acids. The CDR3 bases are TGTGCCAGCAGCTTTGAGAGCTCCCCGAATTATGGCTACACCTTC. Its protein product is CASSFESSPNYGYTF.

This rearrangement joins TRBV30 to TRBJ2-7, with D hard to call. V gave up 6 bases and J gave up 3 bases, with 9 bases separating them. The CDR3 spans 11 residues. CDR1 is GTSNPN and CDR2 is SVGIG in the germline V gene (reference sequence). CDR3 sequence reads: CACVSIYEQYF. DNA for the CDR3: TGTGCCTGCGTATCGATCTACGAGCAGTACTTC.